These T cell receptor beta chains were read from a single sample in a study of PD-1 blockade in classical Hodgkin lymphoma. The repertoire was sequenced with immunoSEQ multiplex PCR; TCRdb's copy has only in-frame clones and lacks some. The sample shows 25,000 to 35,000 clones, roughly nine tenths of them seen only once. The specimen sequenced was CD4+ T cells from blood. Source of these receptors: a human donor with classical Hodgkin lymphoma. CDR3s include the opening cysteine and the closing phenylalanine or tryptophan. Fields, in order: D gene, J gene, V gene, clone size, CDR3 DNA, CDR3 protein. The D gene is left open where the match is weak. Size is omitted from some rows. Given values are once, few, many or a class for expanded clones.

>.|TRBJ2-5|TRBV25-1|once
TGTGCCAGCAGTGATACAGGGAACCGAGGAGAGACCCAGTACTTC
CASSDTGNRGETQYF
>.|TRBJ2-5|TRBV10-3|.
TGTGCCATCAGTGATGGCGGGATGAAAGAGACCCAGTACTTC
CAISDGGMKETQYF
>.|TRBJ2-3|TRBV6-1|.
TGTGCCAGCAGTGAAAGAGGAGATACGCAGTATTTT
CASSERGDTQYF
>.|TRBJ1-1|TRBV27|.
TGTGCCAGCAGTTTGGATCCAGCCCTCAAGAACACTGAAGCTTTCTTT
CASSLDPALKNTEAFF
>TRBD1|TRBJ1-1|TRBV20-1|.
TGCAGTGCTGACAGGGACGGTCTGGCTTTCTTT
CSADRDGLAFF
>.|TRBJ1-6|TRBV2|.
TGTGCCAGCAGGAACAGGGTTCCCCTCCACTTT
CASRNRVPLHF
>.|TRBJ1-6|TRBV5-4|.
TGTGCCAGCAGCTTGGTTGGGTCCTATAATTCACCCCTCCACTTT
CASSLVGSYNSPLHF
>.|TRBJ1-6|TRBV27|.
TGTGCCAGCAGTATTGTACAGGGAGATAATTCACCCCTCCACTTT
CASSIVQGDNSPLHF
>.|TRBJ2-1|TRBV19|.
TGTGCCAGTACTTCTGGCGGATGGAACAATGAGCAGTTCTTC
CASTSGGWNNEQFF
>.|TRBJ1-1|TRBV29-1|.
TGCAGCGGGGAGAACACTGAAGCTTTCTTT
CSGENTEAFF
>.|TRBJ2-4|TRBV6-1|.
TGTGCCAGCGCCTCGGGGGGCGACGGGAAAAACATTCAGTACTTC
CASASGGDGKNIQYF
>.|TRBJ2-1|TRBV7-9|.
TGTGCCAGCACCTCCGGGAGCCTAGTCGATGAGCAGTTCTTC
CASTSGSLVDEQFF
>.|TRBJ1-1|TRBV18|.
TGTGCCAGCTCACCAGTGGTCGAACGGGGTGAAGCTTTCTTT
CASSPVVERGEAFF
>.|TRBJ2-5|TRBV7-3|.
TGTGCCAGCAGCTTGGAGAGGGGGGAGACCCAGTACTTC
CASSLERGETQYF
>.|TRBJ1-6|TRBV30|.
TGTGCCTGGAAGGATGAGGGGACTCATTCACCCCTCCACTTT
CAWKDEGTHSPLHF
>.|TRBJ1-2|TRBV5-1|.
TGCGCCAGCAGCTTGGGGGACGCCATTTCTAACTATGGCTACACCTTC
CASSLGDAISNYGYTF
>.|TRBJ2-5|TRBV7-9|.
TGTGCCAGCAGCCCTATCTACGTCGGGAGCAAAGAGACCCAGTACTTC
CASSPIYVGSKETQYF
>.|TRBJ1-1|TRBV11-1|.
TGTGCCAGCAGCTTATTTACAGGAAAGAACACTGAAGCTTTCTTT
CASSLFTGKNTEAFF
>TRBD1|TRBJ1-5|TRBV18|.
TGTGCCAGCTCACGGCAGGGGGCAGGTCAGCCCCAGCATTTT
CASSRQGAGQPQHF
>.|TRBJ2-1|TRBV10-3|.
TGTGCCATCAGTGAGCAGAACCGACAGGCATATGAGCAGTTCTTC
CAISEQNRQAYEQFF
>.|TRBJ1-2|TRBV13|.
TGTGCCAGCAGCTTAAGGGGGGCGCGGTATGGCTACACCTTC
CASSLRGARYGYTF
>.|TRBJ2-2|TRBV7-9|.
TGTGCCAGCAGACCACACCCTCTGGGGGGCGGTAGTACCGGGGAGCTGTTTTTT
CASRPHPLGGGSTGELFF
>.|TRBJ1-2|TRBV2|.
TGTGCCAGCAGTGAGTCGGAGAGGGTTATAAGGGGCTACACCTTC
CASSESERVIRGYTF
>.|TRBJ2-6|TRBV29-1|.
TGCAGCGTGGGAGAAACAGCCCTTTTGTCCTCTGGGGCCAACGTCCTGACTTTC
CSVGETALLSSGANVLTF
>.|TRBJ1-2|TRBV12-2|few
TGTGCAAGTCGCCAATGGGACCATGGCTACACCTTC
CASRQWDHGYTF
>.|TRBJ1-2|TRBV2|few
TGTGCCAGCAGCTCAGGGGATTATGGCTACACCTTC
CASSSGDYGYTF
>.|TRBJ1-1|TRBV2|once
TGTGCCACCAAGGGTAGTACCCAGAACACTGAAGCTTTCTTT
CATKGSTQNTEAFF
>.|TRBJ2-2|TRBV9|once
TGTGCCAGCAGCGGTCGATGGCAGGCTAACACCGGGGAGCTGTTTTTT
CASSGRWQANTGELFF
>.|TRBJ2-4|TRBV7-9|.
TGTGCCAGCAGCTTAGCGGGAGAATGGGACATTCAGTACTTC
CASSLAGEWDIQYF
>.|TRBJ1-2|TRBV7-6|.
TGTGCCAGTCACGACCCGGGAAGGGGCGACTTTGGCTACACCTTC
CASHDPGRGDFGYTF